The rows below give T cell receptor beta chains drawn from one sample of a study of lymphopenia after photon versus proton radiotherapy. Clones were read by immunoSEQ multiplex PCR, and TCRdb kept only the in-frame ones, dropping some. The sample contains about 24,000 clones, about 84% of which appear only once. Here the sequenced sample was peripheral blood, taken from a patient treated with proton-based radiotherapy. The receptors come from a woman aged 70-85 years with pancreatic cancer. Both conserved end residues are part of each CDR3. The D gene is left open where the match is weak. A row's size may be missing; if present it is once, few, many or a size class.

DNA	CDR3	V	J	D	size
TGTGCCAGCAGTCCCGACAGGGGGGCCGGGGAGCTGTTTTTT	CASSPDRGAGELFF	TRBV27	TRBJ2-2	TRBD1	NA
TGTGCCAGCAGTGACGGCGGACACTATGGCTACACCTTC	CASSDGGHYGYTF	TRBV6-4	TRBJ1-2	NA	NA
TGTGCCTGGAGTCATAGAGAGGGGGGCAATCAGCCCCAGCATTTT	CAWSHREGGNQPQHF	TRBV30	TRBJ1-5	NA	NA
TGCAGCGTTGGGGTAATTTCGAACACCGGGGAGCTGTTTTTT	CSVGVISNTGELFF	TRBV29-1	TRBJ2-2	NA	NA
TGTGCCAGCTCACATCAAGAAGGGGGAGAGACCCAGTACTTC	CASSHQEGGETQYF	TRBV18	TRBJ2-5	NA	NA
TGTGCCAGTAGTATAATCCCGGGAAGAGAGCAGGGCACAGATACGCAGTATTTT	CASSIIPGREQGTDTQYF	TRBV19	TRBJ2-3	NA	NA
TGCAGTGCAAGCGCGACAGATACGCAGTATTTT	CSASATDTQYF	TRBV20-1	TRBJ2-3	NA	NA
TGTGCCAGCTCAACAGGGTTTTCCACTGAAGCTTTCTTT	CASSTGFSTEAFF	TRBV11-2	TRBJ1-1	NA	NA
TGCAGTGCTAGCAAAGTTGAGCAGTACTTC	CSASKVEQYF	TRBV20-1	TRBJ2-7	NA	NA
TGTGCCTGGAGTATAGGACAGAACACTGAAGCTTTCTTT	CAWSIGQNTEAFF	TRBV30	TRBJ1-1	NA	NA
TGTGCCAGCAGTACTGAGTACGAGCAGTACTTC	CASSTEYEQYF	TRBV2	TRBJ2-7	NA	NA
TGCGCCAGCAGCCTGGTAGCGGGAGAAGCCCATGAGCAGTTCTTC	CASSLVAGEAHEQFF	TRBV5-1	TRBJ2-1	TRBD2	NA
TGTGCCAGCCAGGAGTGGGGATCTGATGAAAAACTGTTTTTT	CASQEWGSDEKLFF	TRBV27	TRBJ1-4	NA	NA
TGCGCCAGCAGCCCAGAACAGGCGAGTGGGTACGGGCAGTACTTC	CASSPEQASGYGQYF	TRBV4-3	TRBJ2-7	NA	once
TGCAGCGTTGACCCGACAGGGGGCACGGACACTGAAGCTTTCTTT	CSVDPTGGTDTEAFF	TRBV29-1	TRBJ1-1	TRBD1	NA
TGTGCCAGCAGTGAACCTGGGTTAAAGTCCTACGAGCAGTACTTC	CASSEPGLKSYEQYF	TRBV2	TRBJ2-7	NA	NA
TGTGCCTACCGGGGTACTAATGAAAAACTGTTTTTT	CAYRGTNEKLFF	TRBV30	TRBJ1-4	NA	NA
TGTGCCAGCAGTTCCAGGGTCACAGGGGAAAAACTGTTTTTT	CASSSRVTGEKLFF	TRBV28	TRBJ1-4	NA	NA
TGTGCCAGTAGTCTAGAGACCCCTACTAGCGCCGGTGAGCAGTTCTTC	CASSLETPTSAGEQFF	TRBV19	TRBJ2-1	TRBD2	NA
TGTGCCAGCTCACCACGGGAGGACTCCTACGAGCAGTACTTC	CASSPREDSYEQYF	TRBV18	TRBJ2-7	NA	NA
TGTGCCTGGAGTGTAAGGGGCCCCGGGGAGCTGTTTTTT	CAWSVRGPGELFF	TRBV30	TRBJ2-2	NA	few
TGTGCCAGCAGTGACGGACACTATGGCTACACCTTC	CASSDGHYGYTF	TRBV6-5	TRBJ1-2	NA	NA
TGTGCCAGCTCCCCGGCGGGGGTTAGCAATCAGCCCCAGCATTTT	CASSPAGVSNQPQHF	TRBV18	TRBJ1-5	NA	NA
TGTGCCAGCCGTAGGCAGGGGTTCGGGTATGGCTACACCTTC	CASRRQGFGYGYTF	TRBV28	TRBJ1-2	NA	NA
TGTGCCAGCAGCCACCTCACGGGACAGAACTACGAGCAGTACTTC	CASSHLTGQNYEQYF	TRBV16	TRBJ2-7	TRBD1	NA
TGTGCCAGCAGCGTCCCGGCCGCGTACAATGAGCAGTTCTTC	CASSVPAAYNEQFF	TRBV5-4	TRBJ2-1	NA	once
TGTGCCAGCAGTAGGCGGAGAATCACAGATACGCAGTATTTT	CASSRRRITDTQYF	TRBV6-5	TRBJ2-3	NA	few
TGTGCCAGCAACAGAGGGGGGGCATTTGAAAAACTGTTTTTT	CASNRGGAFEKLFF	TRBV7-2	TRBJ1-4	NA	few